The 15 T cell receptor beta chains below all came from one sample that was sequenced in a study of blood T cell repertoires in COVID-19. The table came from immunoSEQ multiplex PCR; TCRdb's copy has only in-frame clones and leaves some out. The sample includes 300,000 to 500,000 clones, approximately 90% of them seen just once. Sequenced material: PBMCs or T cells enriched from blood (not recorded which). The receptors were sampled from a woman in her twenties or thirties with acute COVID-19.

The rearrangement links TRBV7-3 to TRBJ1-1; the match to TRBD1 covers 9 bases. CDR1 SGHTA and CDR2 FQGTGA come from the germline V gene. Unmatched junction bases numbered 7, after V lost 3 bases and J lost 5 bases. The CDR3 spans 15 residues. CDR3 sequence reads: CASSFTTGGVTEAFF. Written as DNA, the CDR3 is TGTGCCAGCAGCTTTACGACAGGGGGAGTGACTGAAGCTTTCTTT.

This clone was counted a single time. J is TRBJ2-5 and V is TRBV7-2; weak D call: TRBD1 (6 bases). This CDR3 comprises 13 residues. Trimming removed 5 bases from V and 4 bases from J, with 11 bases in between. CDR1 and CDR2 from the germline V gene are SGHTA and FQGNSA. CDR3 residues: CASSPPRGETQYF. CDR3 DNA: TGTGCCAGCAGCCCGCCCAGGGGAGAGACCCAGTACTTC. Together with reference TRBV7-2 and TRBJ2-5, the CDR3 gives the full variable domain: GAGVSQSPSNKVTEKGKDVELRCDPISGHTALYWYRQSLGQGLEFLIYFQGNSAPDKSGLPSDRFSAERTGGSVSTLTIQRTQQEDSAVYLCASSPPRGETQYFGPGTRLLVL.

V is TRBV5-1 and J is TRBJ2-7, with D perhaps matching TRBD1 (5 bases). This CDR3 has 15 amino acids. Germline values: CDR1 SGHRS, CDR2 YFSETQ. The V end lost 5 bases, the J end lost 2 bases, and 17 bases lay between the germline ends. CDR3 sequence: CASSPEVGQTYEQYF. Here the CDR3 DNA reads TGCGCCAGCAGTCCTGAGGTGGGGCAGACCTACGAGCAGTACTTC.

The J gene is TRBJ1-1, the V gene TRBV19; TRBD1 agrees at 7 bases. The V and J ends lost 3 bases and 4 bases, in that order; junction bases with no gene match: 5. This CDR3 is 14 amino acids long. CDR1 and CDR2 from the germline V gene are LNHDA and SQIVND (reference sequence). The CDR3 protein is CASSITGEITEAFF. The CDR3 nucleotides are TGTGCCAGTAGTATTACAGGGGAGATCACTGAAGCTTTCTTT.

The CDR3, as DNA: TGTGCCAGCAGTCACGGGACAGGGGAGTTTTACGAGCAGTACTTC. Amino acids: CASSHGTGEFYEQYF. The chain uses TRBV27 and TRBJ2-7, with 10 bases lining up with TRBD1. The CDR3 is 15 residues long. V lost 5 bases and J lost 4; bases outside the gene matches: 8. Germline V gene data show CDR1 as MNHEY and CDR2 as SMNVEV (reference sequence).

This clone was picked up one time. The CDR3 sequence: CAWSADNYNSPLHF. CDR3 coding DNA: TGTGCCTGGAGTGCGGACAACTATAATTCACCCCTCCACTTT. This chain uses TRBV30 with TRBJ1-6, with a possible D match to TRBD1 (5 bases). CDR1 is GTSNPN, CDR2 SVGIG, per germline (reference sequence). Trimming stripped 1 base from V and 3 bases from J, with 7 bases between. The CDR3 runs 14 residues.

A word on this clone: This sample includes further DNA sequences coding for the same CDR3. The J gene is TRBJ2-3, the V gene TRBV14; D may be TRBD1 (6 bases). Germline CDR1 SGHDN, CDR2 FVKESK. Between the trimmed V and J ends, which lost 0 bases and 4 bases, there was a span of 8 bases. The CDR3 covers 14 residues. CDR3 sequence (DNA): TGTGCCAGCAGCCAAGACAGGGGCCCAGATACGCAGTATTTT. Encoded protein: CASSQDRGPDTQYF.

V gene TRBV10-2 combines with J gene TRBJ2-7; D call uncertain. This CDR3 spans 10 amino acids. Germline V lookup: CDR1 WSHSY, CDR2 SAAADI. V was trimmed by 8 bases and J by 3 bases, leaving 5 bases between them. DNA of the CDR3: TGCGCCAGCTTTAACTACGAGCAGTACTTC. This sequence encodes CASFNYEQYF.

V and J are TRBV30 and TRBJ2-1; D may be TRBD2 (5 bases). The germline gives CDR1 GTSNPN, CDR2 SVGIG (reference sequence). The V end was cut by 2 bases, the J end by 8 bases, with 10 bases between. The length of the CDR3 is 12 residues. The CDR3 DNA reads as TGTGCCTGGAGTACGGGGAGCGATGAGCAGTTCTTC. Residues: CAWSTGSDEQFF.

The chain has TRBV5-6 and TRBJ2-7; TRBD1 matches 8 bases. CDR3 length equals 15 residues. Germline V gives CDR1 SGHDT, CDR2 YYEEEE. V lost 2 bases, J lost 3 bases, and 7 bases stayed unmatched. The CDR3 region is CASSFKGQGDYEQYF. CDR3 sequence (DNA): TGTGCCAGCAGCTTCAAAGGACAGGGTGACTACGAGCAGTACTTC. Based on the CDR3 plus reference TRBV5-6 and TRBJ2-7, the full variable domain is DAGVTQSPTHLIKTRGQQVTLRCSPKSGHDTVSWYQQALGQGPQFIFQYYEEEERQRGNFPDRFSGHQFPNYSSELNVNALLLGDSALYLCASSFKGQGDYEQYFGPGTRLTVT.

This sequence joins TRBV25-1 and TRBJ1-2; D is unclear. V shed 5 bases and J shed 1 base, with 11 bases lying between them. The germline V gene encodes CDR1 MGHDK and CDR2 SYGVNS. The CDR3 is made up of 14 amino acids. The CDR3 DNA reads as TGTGCCAGCAGTATATTAGGGAGTAACTATGGCTACACCTTC. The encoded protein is CASSILGSNYGYTF.

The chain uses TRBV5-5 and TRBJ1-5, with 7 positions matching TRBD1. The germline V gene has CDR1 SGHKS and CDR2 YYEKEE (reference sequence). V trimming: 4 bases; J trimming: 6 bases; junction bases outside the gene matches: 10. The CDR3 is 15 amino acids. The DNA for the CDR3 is TGTGCCAGCAGCCCCCAGGGGGTTCCCACTCAGCCCCAGCATTTT. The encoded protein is CASSPQGVPTQPQHF. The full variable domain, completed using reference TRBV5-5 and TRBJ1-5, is DAGVTQSPTHLIKTRGQQVTLRCSPISGHKSVSWYQQVLGQGPQFIFQYYEKEERGRGNFPDRFSARQFPNYSSELNVNALLLGDSALYLCASSPQGVPTQPQHFGDGTRLSIL.

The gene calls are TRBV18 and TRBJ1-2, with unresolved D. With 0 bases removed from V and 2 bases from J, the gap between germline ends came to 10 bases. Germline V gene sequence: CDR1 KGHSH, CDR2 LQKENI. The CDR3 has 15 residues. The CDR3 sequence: CASSPPVRINYGYTF. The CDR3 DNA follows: TGTGCCAGCTCACCACCGGTCAGGATCAACTATGGCTACACCTTC.

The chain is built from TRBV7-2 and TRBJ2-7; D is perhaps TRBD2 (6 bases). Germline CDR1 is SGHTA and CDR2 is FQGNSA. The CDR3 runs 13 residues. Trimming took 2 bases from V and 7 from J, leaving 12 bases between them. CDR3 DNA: TGTGCCAGCAGCTTATTCAGGGACTGGGAGCAGTACTTC. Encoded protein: CASSLFRDWEQYF.

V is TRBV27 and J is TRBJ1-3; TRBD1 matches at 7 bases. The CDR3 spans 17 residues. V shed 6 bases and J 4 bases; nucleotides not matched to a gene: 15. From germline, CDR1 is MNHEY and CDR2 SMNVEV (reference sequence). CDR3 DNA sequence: TGTGCCAGCAGCCCCACACTTACAGGGGTAAGAGGAAACACCATATATTTT. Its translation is CASSPTLTGVRGNTIYF.